This TCR beta chain stems from a study of blood T cell repertoires in COVID-19 (dated by TCRdb to 2018 to 2021). Background on the whole study: Samples covering the acute and convalescent phases of COVID-19 were provided by collaborators in the United States, Italy and Spain. The material from the prospective study consisted of cDNA or gDNA derived from T cells, B-cell-depleted T cells, or PBMCs. The dataset comprised deeply sampled blood TCRbeta repertoires from subjects exposed to, actively infected with, or recovered from COVID-19. The repertoires were made available in a free public database intended to serve as a resource for research on the immune response to SARS-CoV-2. Samples came from the ongoing ImmuneRACE study (first 160 participants) plus 1,254 subjects from 6 global collaborators. Sample metadata almost always included a de-identified subject ID, COVID-19 status, age in years and sex. Where available, HLA class I and class II types were obtained from metadata supplied by the sample provider rather than from assay-based typing.

In Seattle, one collaborating source enrolled patients while the infection was active and tracked those patients longitudinally over the course of disease. Collaborating institutions collected whole blood in K2EDTA tubes following their own protocols. For TCRbeta analysis, collaborators shipped samples as frozen whole blood, isolated PBMCs, or DNA extracted from either of those sample types. Overall results and qualifications from the work: Clinical and demographic metadata were provided uncurated, with the amount varying by source and participant.

The germline V gene provides CDR1 SGDLS and CDR2 YYNGEE. Its CDR3 holds 12 amino acids, cysteine through phenylalanine. The sequence is cut down to CDR3 DNA, 36 bases in frame from base 1. The V end loses 1 base and the J end loses 5 bases, and a stretch of 4 bases separates them. A note on this clone: Its antigen specificity is not known. No qualities accompany the bases; no much larger clone lies one base away.

The immunoSEQ Assay, a bias-controlled multiplex PCR, was used to amplify TCRbeta CDR3 regions from genomic DNA. As for how the authors treated the data: Within the assay, amplification of reference gene primers was used to estimate how many nucleated cells each sample contained. To quantify the absolute abundance of each unique TCRbeta CDR3 rearrangement, sequence reads were collapsed and filtered. For each sample, productive Simpson clonality was calculated as the square root of Simpson's diversity index over productive rearrangements. Here the immuneACCESS table is served through TCRdb, limited to in-frame sequences with V and J called. Missing clones are a known gap in these copies; in checked studies unresolved V genes cover under half, and the rest lacks a known reason. V, J and clone size reflect that table, while D and trimming were determined from the DNA. In all, the sample holds more than 85,000 clones, and roughly 87% of those were seen once. The ten most abundant clones make up around 5% of the sample.

The chain links TRBV9 with TRBJ2-1; no confident D gene assignment can be made. The TCR originated in a woman in her forties or fifties with COVID-19, enrolled during active disease. The sample taken for sequencing was peripheral blood. The DNA sequence follows: TGTGCCAGCAGCGTATTCAACAATGAGCAGTTCTTC. It encodes CASSVFNNEQFF.